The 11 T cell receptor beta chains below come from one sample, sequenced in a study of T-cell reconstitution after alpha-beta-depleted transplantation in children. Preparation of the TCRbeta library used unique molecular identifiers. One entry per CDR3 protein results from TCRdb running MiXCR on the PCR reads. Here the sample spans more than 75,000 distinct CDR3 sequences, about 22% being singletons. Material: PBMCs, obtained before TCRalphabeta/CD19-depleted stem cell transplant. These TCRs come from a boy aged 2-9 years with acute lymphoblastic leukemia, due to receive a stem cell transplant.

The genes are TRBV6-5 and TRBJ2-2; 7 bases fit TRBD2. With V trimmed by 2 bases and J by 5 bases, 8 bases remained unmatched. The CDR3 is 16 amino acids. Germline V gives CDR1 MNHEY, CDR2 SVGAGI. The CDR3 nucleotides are TGTGCCAGCAGTTACGGGGGAGGGGCCTTGACCGGGGAGCTGTTTTTT. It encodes CASSYGGGALTGELFF.

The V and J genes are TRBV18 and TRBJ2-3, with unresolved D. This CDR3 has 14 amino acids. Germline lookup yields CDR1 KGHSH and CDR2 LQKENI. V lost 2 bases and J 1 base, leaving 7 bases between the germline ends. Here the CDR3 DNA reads TGTGCCAGCTCACCATCGAGAGGCACAGATACGCAGTATTTT. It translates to CASSPSRGTDTQYF.

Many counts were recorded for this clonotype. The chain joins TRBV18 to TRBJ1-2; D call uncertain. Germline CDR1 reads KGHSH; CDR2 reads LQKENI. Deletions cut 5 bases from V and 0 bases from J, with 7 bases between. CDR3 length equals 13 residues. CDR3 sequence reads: CASSGGSNYGYTF. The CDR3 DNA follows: TGTGCCAGCTCAGGAGGTTCTAACTATGGCTACACCTTC. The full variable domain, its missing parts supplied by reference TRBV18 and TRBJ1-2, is NAGVMQNPRHLVRRRGQEARLRCSPMKGHSHVYWYRQLPEEGLKFMVYLQKENIIDESGMPKERFSAEFPKEGPSILRIQQVVRGDSAAYFCASSGGSNYGYTFGSGTRLTVV.

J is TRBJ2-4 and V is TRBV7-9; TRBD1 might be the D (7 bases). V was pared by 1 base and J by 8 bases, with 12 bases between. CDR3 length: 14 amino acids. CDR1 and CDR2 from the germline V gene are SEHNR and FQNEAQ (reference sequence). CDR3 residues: CASSLGQGGDIQYF. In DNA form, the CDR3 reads TGTGCCAGCAGCTTAGGACAGGGAGGCGACATTCAGTACTTC. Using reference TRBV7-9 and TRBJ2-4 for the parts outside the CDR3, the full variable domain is DTGVSQNPRHKITKRGQNVTFRCDPISEHNRLYWYRQTLGQGPEFLTYFQNEAQLEKSRLLSDRFSAERPKGSFSTLEIQRTEQGDSAMYLCASSLGQGGDIQYFGAGTRLSVL.

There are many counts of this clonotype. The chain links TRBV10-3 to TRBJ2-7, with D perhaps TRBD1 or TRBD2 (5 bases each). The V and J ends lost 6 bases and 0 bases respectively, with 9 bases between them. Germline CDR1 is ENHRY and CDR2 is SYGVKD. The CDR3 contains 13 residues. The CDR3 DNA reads TGTGCCATCAGAGACGGGGCCTCCTACGAGCAGTACTTC. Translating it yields CAIRDGASYEQYF.

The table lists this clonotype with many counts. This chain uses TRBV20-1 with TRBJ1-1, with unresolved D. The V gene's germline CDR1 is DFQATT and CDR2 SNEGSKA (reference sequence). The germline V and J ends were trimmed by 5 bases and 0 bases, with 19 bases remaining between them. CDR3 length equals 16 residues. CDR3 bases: TGCAGTGCTCCGAACAGCGAAAAGCTTATGAACACTGAAGCTTTCTTT. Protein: CSAPNSEKLMNTEAFF.

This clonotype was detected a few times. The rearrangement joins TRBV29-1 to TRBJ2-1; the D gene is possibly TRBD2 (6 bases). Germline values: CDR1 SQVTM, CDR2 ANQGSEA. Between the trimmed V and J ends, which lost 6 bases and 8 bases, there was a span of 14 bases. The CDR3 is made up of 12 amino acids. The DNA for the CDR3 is TGCAGCGTGAGGGGACTTTCCCATGAGCAGTTCTTC. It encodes CSVRGLSHEQFF.

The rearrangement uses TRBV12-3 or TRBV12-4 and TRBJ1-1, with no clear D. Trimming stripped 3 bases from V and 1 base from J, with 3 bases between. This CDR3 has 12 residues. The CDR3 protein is CASSFQNTEAFF. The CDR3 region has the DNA TGTGCCAGCAGTTTCCAGAACACTGAAGCTTTCTTT.

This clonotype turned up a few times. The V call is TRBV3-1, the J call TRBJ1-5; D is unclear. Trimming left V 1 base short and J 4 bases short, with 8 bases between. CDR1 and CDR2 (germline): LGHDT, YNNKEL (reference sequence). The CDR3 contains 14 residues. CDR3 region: CASSQVGGNQPQHF. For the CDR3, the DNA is TGTGCCAGCAGCCAAGTAGGAGGGAATCAGCCCCAGCATTTT. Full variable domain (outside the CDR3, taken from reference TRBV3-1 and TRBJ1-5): DTAVSQTPKYLVTQMGNDKSIKCEQNLGHDTMYWYKQDSKKFLKIMFSYNNKELIINETVPNRFSPKSPDKAHLNLHINSLELGDSAVYFCASSQVGGNQPQHFGDGTRLSIL.

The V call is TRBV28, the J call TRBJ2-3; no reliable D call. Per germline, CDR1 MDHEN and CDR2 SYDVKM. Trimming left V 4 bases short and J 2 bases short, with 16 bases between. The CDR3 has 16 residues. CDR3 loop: CASSSRSRSFTDTQYF. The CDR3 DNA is TGTGCCAGCAGTTCACGTAGCCGGTCCTTCACAGATACGCAGTATTTT.

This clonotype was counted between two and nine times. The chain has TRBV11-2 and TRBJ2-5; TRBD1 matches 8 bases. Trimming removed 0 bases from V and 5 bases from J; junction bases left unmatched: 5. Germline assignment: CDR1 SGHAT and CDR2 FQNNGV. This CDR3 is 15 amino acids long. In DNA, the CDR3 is TGTGCCAGCAGCTTAGACAGGGGGCAATGGGAGACCCAGTACTTC. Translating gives CASSLDRGQWETQYF.